Below, 29 T cell receptor beta chains from the same sample are listed, as sequenced in a study of identical twins. TCRdb reprocessed the 5' RACE reads via MiXCR and lists one record per CDR3 protein. Of some 900,000 distinct CDR3 sequences in the sample, 9% to 15% are singletons; the top ten hold about 1.6%. This same sample was also taken into another study, of yellow fever vaccine responses in identical twins.

The source material was PBMCs. These receptors all stem from a woman younger than 30 in good health.

In this sample, this clonotype turned up a few times. The chain recombines TRBV12-3 or TRBV12-4 with TRBJ2-4; tentatively, D is TRBD2 (5 bases). The CDR3 spans 16 residues. V dropped 5 bases and J dropped 1 base, with 15 bases sitting between them. CDR3 loop: CASSPGPGGAKNIQYF. The DNA for the CDR3 is TGTGCCAGCAGTCCAGGACCCGGCGGGGCCAAAAACATTCAGTACTTC.

In this sample, this clonotype turned up many times. The chain links TRBV5-1 to TRBJ2-2, with TRBD2 matching 7 bases. In germline, CDR1 is SGHRS, CDR2 YFSETQ. The CDR3 loop spans 18 amino acids. V lost 4 bases to trimming and J lost 5 bases; unmatched junction nucleotides: 17. CDR3 nucleotide sequence: TGCGCCAGCAGCCCAAAGACTAGCACTGTTATATTTACCGGGGAGCTGTTTTTT. It yields the protein CASSPKTSTVIFTGELFF.

This clonotype was seen more than once but under ten times. This chain joins TRBV6-1 and TRBJ1-1, with D possibly being TRBD1 (5 bases). Between the trimmed V and J ends, which lost 3 bases and 3 bases, there was a span of 5 bases. This CDR3 region has 12 residues. Germline V gene sequence: CDR1 MNHNS, CDR2 SASEGT. The CDR3 protein is CASSDRDTEAFF. In DNA form, the CDR3 reads TGTGCCAGCAGTGACAGGGACACTGAAGCTTTCTTT.

Regarding this clonotype: One end of the junction does not line up with germline, which may come from a read error. The genes are TRBV19 and TRBJ2-1, with 9 bases identical to TRBD2. The CDR3 runs 18 residues. Per germline, CDR1 LNHDA and CDR2 SQIVND (reference sequence). The CDR3 reads CTSSILPVFAGGPGEQFF. CDR3 bases: TGTACCAGTAGTATACTCCCGGTATTTGCGGGAGGGCCAGGTGAGCAGTTCTTC.

The chain carries TRBV6-2 or TRBV6-3 and TRBJ2-1; weak D call: TRBD2 (6 bases). This CDR3 region has 15 residues. Germline loops: CDR1 MNHEY, CDR2 SVGEGT. V was cut by 4 bases and J by 1 base, with 11 bases left in between. This CDR3 reads CASSSTRWSYNEQFF. The CDR3 DNA sequence: TGTGCCAGCAGTTCGACTAGATGGTCCTACAATGAGCAGTTCTTC.

This clonotype was found a few times. The genes are TRBV7-9 and TRBJ2-2, with a possible D match to TRBD2 (7 bases). The V end was cut by 0 bases, the J end by 7 bases, with 9 bases between. Germline-derived CDR1 and CDR2 are SEHNR and FQNEAQ (reference sequence). The CDR3 loop spans 14 amino acids. CDR3 sequence: CASSLAGGHGELFF. CDR3 sequence (DNA): TGTGCCAGCAGCTTAGCCGGGGGGCACGGGGAGCTGTTTTTT. Variable domain in full (rest from reference TRBV7-9 and TRBJ2-2): DTGVSQNPRHKITKRGQNVTFRCDPISEHNRLYWYRQTLGQGPEFLTYFQNEAQLEKSRLLSDRFSAERPKGSFSTLEIQRTEQGDSAMYLCASSLAGGHGELFFGEGSRLTVL.

The J gene is TRBJ1-2, the V gene TRBV3-1; 8 bases are a match to TRBD1. With 3 bases clipped from V and 6 bases from J, the junction kept 12 bases outside the gene matches. The germline CDR1 and CDR2 sequences are LGHDT and YNNKEL (reference sequence). This CDR3 spans 16 amino acids. For the CDR3, the DNA is TGTGCCAGCAGCCATATGTGGACAGGGACCCCGCATGGCTACACCTTC. It translates to CASSHMWTGTPHGYTF.

The J gene is TRBJ2-1, the V gene TRBV12-5; no reliable D call. Germline CDR1 and CDR2: LGHNT and FRNRAP. The CDR3 spans 14 residues. Trimming removed 1 base from V and 5 bases from J, with 9 bases in between. The DNA of the CDR3 is TGTGCTAGTGGTTTGGAGAGGTTCGACAATGAGCAGTTCTTC. This encodes CASGLERFDNEQFF.

This chain joins TRBV5-1 and TRBJ2-1; 12 bases align to TRBD1. After removal of 1 base from V and 2 bases from J, the junction contained 4 bases not matched to a gene. Germline-derived CDR1 and CDR2 are SGHRS and YFSETQ. The CDR3 consists of 17 residues. As DNA, the CDR3 is TGCGCCAGCAGCTTGACGGGACAGGGGGCCACCTACAATGAGCAGTTCTTC. This gives the protein CASSLTGQGATYNEQFF.

This chain links TRBV15 with TRBJ1-5; the D is unclear. V was trimmed by 0 bases and J by 5 bases, leaving 5 bases between them. The CDR3 spans 13 residues. Germline CDR1 reads LNHNV; CDR2 reads YYDKDF (reference sequence). Here the CDR3 DNA reads TGTGCCACCAGCAGAGAACAGCATCAGCCCCAGCATTTT. It translates to CATSREQHQPQHF.

The table lists this clonotype with a few counts. This chain links TRBV20-1 with TRBJ2-1; a possible D gene is TRBD2 (6 bases). Germline V gene data show CDR1 as DFQATT and CDR2 as SNEGSKA (reference sequence). Trimming left V 3 bases short and J 0 bases short, with 12 bases between. The CDR3 sequence is 15 residues long. CDR3 DNA: TGCAGTGCTAGGGGGACTGCGAGCTCCTACAATGAGCAGTTCTTC. Its protein product is CSARGTASSYNEQFF.

The rearrangement joins TRBV2 to TRBJ2-1; 7 bases map to TRBD2. Looked up from germline, CDR1 is SNHLY and CDR2 is FYNNEI. J lost 8 bases, V lost 1 base, and 17 bases had no gene match. This CDR3 region has 18 residues. The CDR3 loop is CASSEGFWAGVGRDEQFF. The CDR3 region has the DNA TGTGCCAGCAGTGAAGGTTTTTGGGCGGGAGTGGGTCGTGATGAGCAGTTCTTC.

The chain recombines TRBV4-1 with TRBJ1-5; 7 bases align to TRBD1. CDR3 length equals 15 residues. V gave up 0 bases and J gave up 7 bases; unmatched junction bases: 6. Germline values: CDR1 MGHRA, CDR2 YSYEKL. For the CDR3, the DNA is TGCGCCAGCAGCCAAGAAGTGGCAGGGGGACAGCCCCAGCATTTT. Its translation is CASSQEVAGGQPQHF.

This clonotype was seen more than once but under ten times. The rearrangement links TRBV9 to TRBJ2-1, with 10 bases that match TRBD2. Germline V gene data show CDR1 as SGDLS and CDR2 as YYNGEE. There are 15 residues in the CDR3. V was clipped by 3 bases and J by 8 bases; unmatched bases: 8. CDR3 coding DNA: TGTGCCAGCAGCGAACTAGCGGGGTTTAGGGATGAGCAGTTCTTC. It codes for CASSELAGFRDEQFF.

The rearrangement joins TRBV6-1 to TRBJ1-1; D not resolved. Trimming pared 6 bases from V and 1 base from J, leaving 15 bases between. CDR3 length: 15 residues. CDR1 is MNHNS, CDR2 SASEGT, per germline. CDR3 coding DNA: TGTGCCAGCAGGATCACAAAGGGAGCGAACACTGAAGCTTTCTTT. As protein: CASRITKGANTEAFF.

In this sample, this clonotype turned up a few times. The J gene is TRBJ2-7, the V gene TRBV2; D not certain. This CDR3 has 13 residues. V shed 6 bases and J shed 2 bases, with 11 bases lying between them. Germline-derived CDR1 and CDR2 are SNHLY and FYNNEI. DNA of the CDR3: TGTGCCAGCAGGCAGGTGCTAACCTACGAGCAGTACTTC. Residues: CASRQVLTYEQYF.

In its sample, this clonotype was seen many times. The junction does not match germline at one end; this may be a read error. This chain joins TRBV7-3 and TRBJ2-5; TRBD1 is a possible D gene (5 bases). The CDR3 length is 13 residues. Germline CDR1 is SGHTA and CDR2 is FQGTGA. CDR3: CASSLTAQETQYF. Written as DNA, the CDR3 is TGCGCCAGCAGCTTGACAGCCCAAGAGACCCAGTACTTC. The full variable domain, with the rest looked up from reference TRBV7-3 and TRBJ2-5, is GAGVSQTPSNKVTEKGKYVELRCDPISGHTALYWYRQSLGQGPEFLIYFQGTGAADDSGLPNDRFFAVRPEGSVSTLKIQRTERGDSAVYLCASSLTAQETQYFGPGTRLLVL.

This chain links TRBV11-2 with TRBJ2-2; D may be TRBD1 or TRBD2 (5 bases each). Germline CDR1 and CDR2: SGHAT and FQNNGV. The CDR3 runs to 16 residues. V was pared by 4 bases and J by 5 bases, with 17 bases between. The CDR3 nucleotides read TGTGCCAGCAGCTCAACTTATTGGGGGAGTACCGGGGAGCTGTTTTTT. This encodes CASSSTYWGSTGELFF.

V usage is TRBV11-2 and J usage is TRBJ2-1, with D unresolved. The CDR3 consists of 13 residues. With 2 bases removed from V and 12 bases from J, the gap between germline ends came to 14 bases. Germline CDR1 reads SGHAT; CDR2 reads FQNNGV. In DNA form, the CDR3 reads TGTGCCAGCAGCTTAAAGTTCACAGCGAGGCAGTTCTTC. It codes for CASSLKFTARQFF. Complete variable domain (other parts from reference TRBV11-2 and TRBJ2-1): EAGVAQSPRYKIIEKRQSVAFWCNPISGHATLYWYQQILGQGPKLLIQFQNNGVVDDSQLPKDRFSAERLKGVDSTLKIQPAKLEDSAVYLCASSLKFTARQFFGPGTRLTVL.

V gene TRBV6-5 combines with J gene TRBJ1-1; D not certain. The CDR3 is 12 amino acids. Trimming pared 8 bases from V and 1 base from J, leaving 8 bases between. The germline gives CDR1 MNHEY, CDR2 SVGAGI. The CDR3 DNA reads as TGTGCCAGCTTAGGAGCGAACACTGAAGCTTTCTTT. Translated: CASLGANTEAFF.

Only a few counts were recorded for this clonotype. This chain links TRBV12-3 or TRBV12-4 with TRBJ2-1; D may be TRBD1 or TRBD2 (5 bases each). Between the trimmed V and J ends, which lost 4 bases and 7 bases, there was a span of 17 bases. This CDR3 is 15 amino acids long. CDR3: CASSSGRLGVNEQFF. In DNA, the CDR3 is TGTGCCAGCAGTTCGGGACGCCTTGGAGTGAATGAGCAGTTCTTC.

This clonotype has more than one count but fewer than ten. The V gene is TRBV12-3 or TRBV12-4, the J gene TRBJ2-4; TRBD2 matches 8 bases. With V trimmed by 8 bases and J by 0 bases, 15 bases remained unmatched. The CDR3 has 18 amino acids. The CDR3 sequence: CASPGGAGASVAKNIQYF. CDR3 bases: TGTGCCAGCCCCGGGGGGGCGGGGGCGTCGGTAGCCAAAAACATTCAGTACTTC.

This clonotype was seen only a few times. The chain joins TRBV20-1 to TRBJ2-7; D uncertain. CDR3 length equals 12 residues. Trimming took off 3 bases at V and 2 bases at J, with 8 bases between the two ends. The germline V gene encodes CDR1 DFQATT and CDR2 SNEGSKA (reference sequence). The DNA of the CDR3 is TGCAGTGCTAGGGGTTCTACCTACGAGCAGTACTTC. This gives the protein CSARGSTYEQYF.

The chain employs TRBV28 and TRBJ2-3, with 7 bases that match TRBD1. This CDR3 is 13 amino acids long. Germline trimming cut 4 bases from V and 5 bases from J; bases unmatched to any gene: 3. Germline CDR1 and CDR2: MDHEN and SYDVKM. The CDR3 DNA is TGTGCCAGCAGTTCCCACAGGGGAGATACGCAGTATTTT. This translates into CASSSHRGDTQYF.

J is TRBJ2-5 and V is TRBV18, with 9 bases aligning to TRBD1. Germline loops: CDR1 KGHSH, CDR2 LQKENI. CDR3 length: 13 amino acids. Trimming took 10 bases from V and 1 from J; bases not matched to a gene: 4. The CDR3 protein is CATQGAIQETQYF. CDR3 nucleotides: TGTGCCACACAGGGGGCTATCCAAGAGACCCAGTACTTC.

This clonotype was counted between two and nine times. The chain carries TRBV12-3 or TRBV12-4 and TRBJ1-2; 7 bases line up with TRBD1. The CDR3 has 14 amino acids. After removal of 5 bases from V and 4 bases from J, the junction contained 7 bases not matched to a gene. The CDR3 bases are TGTGCCAGCAGTACAGGGGCCCTACTCTATGGCTACACCTTC. Amino acid sequence: CASSTGALLYGYTF.

This clonotype was detected a few times. The gene calls are TRBV7-2 and TRBJ2-2; TRBD2 matches 8 bases. V was clipped by 1 base and J by 1 base; unmatched bases: 5. CDR1 and CDR2 (germline): SGHTA, FQGNSA. The CDR3 is 17 amino acids. The CDR3 nucleotides are TGTGCCAGCAGCTTAGGAATAGCGGGATTGAACACCGGGGAGCTGTTTTTT. This sequence encodes CASSLGIAGLNTGELFF.

This clonotype was seen a handful of times. The genes are TRBV12-3 or TRBV12-4 and TRBJ1-6; D not certain. This CDR3 comprises 13 residues. Trimming left V 3 bases short and J 7 bases short, with 7 bases between. CDR3 sequence (DNA): TGTGCCAGCAGTTTTTCACAGAATTCACCCCTCCACTTT. This gives the protein CASSFSQNSPLHF.

This clonotype has just a few counts. The chain couples TRBV10-2 to TRBJ1-4, with a possible D match to TRBD1 (5 bases). CDR1 is WSHSY, CDR2 SAAADI, per germline. The ends were cut back, 8 bases at V and 4 bases at J, with 17 bases in the middle. The CDR3 has 15 residues. Written as DNA, the CDR3 is TGCGCCAGCCGGTTGGGTGGGACCCATAATGAAAAACTGTTTTTT. It encodes CASRLGGTHNEKLFF.